The 20 T cell receptor beta chains in this list originate from one sample, sequenced in a study of cytomegalovirus exposure and HLA in healthy donors (dated by TCRdb to the late 2010s). Libraries were made using the immunoSEQ multiplex PCR assay. The multiplex PCR relied on a mix of 60 forward primers for TCR Vbeta segments and 13 reverse primers for TCR Jbeta segments. This immuneACCESS table, as held by TCRdb, lists in-frame sequences with V and J called but not all clones. Of the missing ones, under half trace to an unresolved V gene in checked studies; the others have no known cause. The sample table records some 79,000 clones; less than 80% of these occur just once. The top ten clonotypes cover approximately 16% of the sample. The specimen was PBMCs. These receptor sequences come from a woman aged 40 to 50 in good health and CMV-seropositive.

The J gene is TRBJ2-1, the V gene TRBV5-8; tentatively, D is TRBD2 (6 bases). Looked up from germline, CDR1 is SGHTS and CDR2 is YDEGEE. The length of the CDR3 is 13 residues. Trimming removed 3 bases at V and 8 bases at J, with 12 bases between. CDR3 protein: CASSYDGGDEQFF. In DNA form, the CDR3 reads TGTGCCAGCAGCTATGACGGAGGGGATGAGCAGTTCTTC.

The J gene is TRBJ2-6, the V gene TRBV15; maybe TRBD1 (5 bases). Between the trimmed V and J ends, which lost 0 bases and 2 bases, there was a span of 14 bases. The germline V gene encodes CDR1 LNHNV and CDR2 YYDKDF (reference sequence). This CDR3 is 18 amino acids long. The CDR3 loop is CATSRDKGASAGANVLTF. CDR3 sequence (DNA): TGTGCCACCAGCAGAGATAAAGGGGCGAGCGCTGGGGCCAACGTCCTGACTTTC.

CDR3 region: CASRNTGSQGEKLFF. The CDR3 nucleotides read TGTGCCAGCAGAAATACAGGGTCCCAGGGTGAAAAACTGTTTTTT. The V and J genes are TRBV28 and TRBJ1-4, with D tentatively TRBD1 (6 bases). The ends were cut back, 6 bases at V and 7 bases at J, with 18 bases in the middle. The CDR3 is 15 amino acids. Germline V gene data show CDR1 as MDHEN and CDR2 as SYDVKM.

The CDR3 DNA reads TGTGCCAGCAGCCAAGCGATTCTAGCGCTGGATGAGCAGTTCTTC. It specifies CASSQAILALDEQFF. J is TRBJ2-1 and V is TRBV14, with a weak D call TRBD2 (6 bases). The CDR3 is 15 amino acids. The germline V gene has CDR1 SGHDN and CDR2 FVKESK. Trimming left V 1 base short and J 8 bases short, with 15 bases between.

The chain employs TRBV15 and TRBJ2-7; 12 bases map to TRBD1. With 5 bases clipped from V and 2 bases from J, the junction kept 13 bases outside the gene matches. Germline V lookup: CDR1 LNHNV, CDR2 YYDKDF (reference sequence). This CDR3 comprises 18 residues. The chain's CDR3 is CATSGTGTGGLLPYEQYF. Here the CDR3 DNA reads TGTGCCACCAGCGGCACCGGGACAGGGGGCCTCTTGCCCTACGAGCAGTACTTC.

The chain uses TRBV7-9 and TRBJ1-4; possible D gene TRBD1, 6 bases. The V and J ends lost 1 base and 2 bases respectively, with 11 bases between them. Germline lookup yields CDR1 SEHNR and CDR2 FQNEAQ (reference sequence). The CDR3 is made up of 16 amino acids. Here the CDR3 reads CASSLGFRGTNEKLFF. In DNA, the CDR3 is TGTGCCAGCAGCTTAGGGTTTAGGGGGACTAATGAAAAACTGTTTTTT.

The chain employs TRBV7-8 and TRBJ1-2; D is ambiguous. V lost 5 bases, J lost 8 bases, and 15 bases lay in between. From germline, CDR1 is SGHVS and CDR2 FQNEAQ. The CDR3 is made up of 13 amino acids. CDR3 coding DNA: TGTGCCAGCAGCCTTGACACCAACCGGGGCTACACCTTC. This sequence encodes CASSLDTNRGYTF.

The rearrangement uses TRBV2 and TRBJ1-1; unclear D gene. The CDR3 is 13 residues long. The germline V gene has CDR1 SNHLY and CDR2 FYNNEI. Trimming pared 7 bases from V and 0 bases from J, leaving 9 bases between. The CDR3 coding sequence is TGTGCCAGCAACAAAGAGGTGAACACTGAAGCTTTCTTT. The encoded protein is CASNKEVNTEAFF.

This sequence joins TRBV19 and TRBJ2-7; 8 positions agree with TRBD2. The CDR3 runs to 15 residues. The germline V gene encodes CDR1 LNHDA and CDR2 SQIVND (reference sequence). Trimming cost V 6 bases and J 6 bases; bases outside gene matches: 13. The CDR3 nucleotides are TGTGCCAGTAGGGACCATAGCGGGATGGCGGGCGAGCAGTACTTC. It is translated as CASRDHSGMAGEQYF.

The rearrangement links TRBV7-2 to TRBJ1-1; the D gene is possibly TRBD1 (5 bases). The V and J ends lost 3 bases and 7 bases respectively, with 12 bases between them. CDR1 SGHTA and CDR2 FQGNSA come from the germline V gene. The CDR3 extends over 13 amino acids. CDR3 protein: CASSFGGDGEAFF. The CDR3 region has the DNA TGTGCCAGCAGCTTTGGGGGGGACGGTGAAGCTTTCTTT. The whole variable domain, filled in from reference TRBV7-2 and TRBJ1-1, reads GAGVSQSPSNKVTEKGKDVELRCDPISGHTALYWYRQSLGQGLEFLIYFQGNSAPDKSGLPSDRFSAERTGGSVSTLTIQRTQQEDSAVYLCASSFGGDGEAFFGQGTRLTVV.

This clone has only one observation. This chain uses TRBV4-3 with TRBJ1-1; D possibly corresponds to TRBD1 (5 bases). Looked up from germline, CDR1 is LGHNA and CDR2 is YSLEER. This CDR3 is 14 amino acids long. V lost 4 bases to trimming and J lost 1 base, with 10 bases between them. CDR3 sequence (DNA): TGCGCCAGCAGCCCGGGGGATTCGAACACTGAAGCTTTCTTT. Encoded protein: CASSPGDSNTEAFF.

This chain connects TRBV4-1 to TRBJ1-2; TRBD1 aligns across 7 bases. Germline V gives CDR1 MGHRA, CDR2 YSYEKL. V lost 0 bases to trimming and J lost 5 bases; unmatched junction nucleotides: 6. This CDR3 has 15 residues. CDR3 DNA: TGCGCCAGCAGCCAAGAAACAGGGGAAGTATATGGCTACACCTTC. As protein: CASSQETGEVYGYTF.

The chain has TRBV2 and TRBJ2-2, with 8 bases aligning to TRBD2. Per germline, CDR1 SNHLY and CDR2 FYNNEI. The CDR3 is 15 amino acids. Trimming removed 7 bases from V and 6 bases from J; junction bases left unmatched: 10. The CDR3 region has the DNA TGTGCCAGCAAATTTGGTAGCGGGAAAGCCGGGGAGCTGTTTTTT. This gives the protein CASKFGSGKAGELFF.

In its sample, this clone was seen once. J is TRBJ2-7 and V is TRBV5-1; 7 positions agree with TRBD1. With V trimmed by 0 bases and J by 3 bases, 3 bases remained unmatched. The CDR3 runs 14 residues. The germline CDR1 and CDR2 sequences are SGHRS and YFSETQ. The CDR3 DNA sequence: TGCGCCAGCAGCTTGGTTACAGGGGACTACGAGCAGTACTTC. Residues: CASSLVTGDYEQYF.

This chain links TRBV10-1 with TRBJ1-2; D gene uncertain. Germline V CDR1 and CDR2: WNHNN, SYGVQD (reference sequence). V lost 5 bases and J 7 bases, leaving 17 bases between the germline ends. The CDR3 sequence is 14 residues long. CDR3 region: CASSYALRTGGYTF. In nucleotides, the CDR3 is TGCGCCAGCAGTTACGCTTTGCGCACGGGTGGCTACACCTTC.

V gene TRBV18 combines with J gene TRBJ2-7, with 9 nucleotides matching TRBD1. The CDR3 sequence is 15 residues long. Unmatched junction bases numbered 2, after V lost 2 bases and J lost 0 bases. Germline values: CDR1 KGHSH, CDR2 LQKENI. The CDR3, as DNA: TGTGCCAGCTCACCAGGGACAGGGAGCTCCTACGAGCAGTACTTC. It codes for CASSPGTGSSYEQYF.

CDR3 nucleotides: TGTGCCAGCAGCACCGGGACTAGGGGCTACGAGCAGTACTTC. Residues: CASSTGTRGYEQYF. The chain has TRBV27 and TRBJ2-7; 8 nucleotides align to TRBD2. CDR3 length: 14 amino acids. Germline lookup yields CDR1 MNHEY and CDR2 SMNVEV (reference sequence). V was pared by 6 bases and J by 3 bases, with 7 bases of the junction left unmatched.

This chain joins TRBV5-6 and TRBJ2-7; no reliable D call. Looked up from germline, CDR1 is SGHDT and CDR2 is YYEEEE. CDR3 size: 12 residues. Trimming took off 4 bases at V and 1 base at J, with 6 bases between the two ends. CDR3 in amino acids: CASSLLSYEQYF. Here the CDR3 DNA reads TGTGCCAGCAGCCTATTGTCCTACGAGCAGTACTTC.

The chain couples TRBV29-1 to TRBJ2-2; D possibly corresponds to TRBD1 (6 bases). Germline CDR1 reads SQVTM; CDR2 reads ANQGSEA. The V end lost 4 bases, the J end lost 4 bases, and 13 bases lay between the germline ends. This CDR3 contains 14 residues. The CDR3 sequence: CSVALGTPTGELFF. The CDR3 bases are TGCAGCGTTGCCCTTGGGACACCCACCGGGGAGCTGTTTTTT.

This clone turned up a few times. The gene calls are TRBV7-9 and TRBJ1-1; 7 nucleotides match TRBD1. Germline CDR1 reads SEHNR; CDR2 reads FQNEAQ (reference sequence). This CDR3 region has 14 residues. The V segment lost 2 bases and the J segment 3 bases; nucleotides outside the gene matches: 3. The CDR3, as DNA: TGTGCCAGCAGCTTATTTCAGGGGGACACTGAAGCTTTCTTT. This sequence encodes CASSLFQGDTEAFF.